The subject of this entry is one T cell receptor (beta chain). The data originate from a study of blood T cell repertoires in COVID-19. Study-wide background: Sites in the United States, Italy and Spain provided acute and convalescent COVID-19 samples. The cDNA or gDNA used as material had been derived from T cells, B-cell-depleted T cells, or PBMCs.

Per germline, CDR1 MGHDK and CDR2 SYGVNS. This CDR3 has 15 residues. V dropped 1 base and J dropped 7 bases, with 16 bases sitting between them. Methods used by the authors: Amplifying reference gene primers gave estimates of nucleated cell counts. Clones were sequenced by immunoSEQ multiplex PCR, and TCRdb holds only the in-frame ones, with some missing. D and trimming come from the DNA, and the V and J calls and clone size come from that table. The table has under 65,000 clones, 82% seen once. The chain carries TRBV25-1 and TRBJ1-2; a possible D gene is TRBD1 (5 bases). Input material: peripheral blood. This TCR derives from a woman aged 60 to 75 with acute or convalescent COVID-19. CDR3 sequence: CASSELGAPLSGYTF. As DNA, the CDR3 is TGTGCCAGCAGTGAATTAGGGGCGCCCTTAAGTGGCTACACCTTC.